This T cell receptor (beta chain) stems from a study of post-analysis software for immune sequencing data. Study observations and caveats: Patients showed TRBV5-6, TRBV5-1 and TRBV20-1 among five TRBV segments more frequent than in controls.

The V and J ends lost 5 bases and 0 bases, in that order; junction bases with no gene match: 9. Per the germline V gene, CDR1 is LGHNA and CDR2 is YNFKEQ. This CDR3 region has 18 residues. TCR beta cDNA libraries included unique molecular identifiers. TCRdb reanalysed the PCR reads using MiXCR and keeps one entry per CDR3 protein. Among around 180,000 distinct CDR3 sequences listed, 30% were seen once. A few counts support this clonotype. Its antigen is still unknown. This sequence may be a read error, since a much larger clone differs from it by one base. The clonotype comes from a girl under 18 with multiple sclerosis. The gene calls are TRBV4-2 and TRBJ2-7; 14 nucleotides align to TRBD2. Sequenced: blood. Here the CDR3 DNA reads TGTGCCAGCAGCTCGGGACTAGCGGGGGAAGGAAGCTCCTACGAGCAGTACTTC. Translating gives CASSSGLAGEGSSYEQYF.